This T cell receptor beta chain was retrieved from a study of blood T cell repertoires in COVID-19. As for the study in general: The United States, Italy and Spain were the sources of the acute and convalescent COVID-19 samples. In each case, the material was cDNA or gDNA derived from T cells, B-cell-depleted T cells, or PBMCs.

Sequenced by immunoSEQ multiplex PCR; TCRdb stores in-frame clones only, minus some. The table has about 280,000 clones, roughly 88% seen once; the top ten hold approximately 10%. The CDR3 has 14 amino acids. Germline CDR1 is MNHNS and CDR2 is SASEGT. The J segment lost 5 bases and the V segment lost 3 bases, leaving 5 bases of the junction unmatched. The chain is built from TRBV6-1 and TRBJ1-1; the match to TRBD1 covers 8 bases. The sequencing sample was made of peripheral blood. The TCR comes from a woman between 65 and 79 years old with acute or convalescent COVID-19. The CDR3 loop reads CASSDHRQGTEAFF. DNA for the CDR3: TGTGCCAGCAGTGACCATCGACAGGGGACTGAAGCTTTCTTT.